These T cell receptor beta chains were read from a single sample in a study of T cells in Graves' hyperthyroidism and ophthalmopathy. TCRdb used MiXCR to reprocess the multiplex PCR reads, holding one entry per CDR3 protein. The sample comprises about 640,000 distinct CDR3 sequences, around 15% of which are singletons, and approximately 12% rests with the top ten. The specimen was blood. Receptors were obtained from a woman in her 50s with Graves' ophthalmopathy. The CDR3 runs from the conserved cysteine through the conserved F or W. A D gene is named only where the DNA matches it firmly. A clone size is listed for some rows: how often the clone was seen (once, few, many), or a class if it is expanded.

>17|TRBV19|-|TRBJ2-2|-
CASSIGYGRANTGELFF
TGTGCCAGTAGTATCGGGTACGGCAGGGCGAACACCGGGGAGCTGTTTTTT
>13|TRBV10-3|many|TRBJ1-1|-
CAISEGARTEAFF
TGTGCCATCAGTGAGGGGGCGCGAACTGAAGCTTTCTTT
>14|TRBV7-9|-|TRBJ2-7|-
CASSLAAIGDEQYF
TGTGCCAGCAGCTTAGCGGCGATCGGTGACGAGCAGTACTTC
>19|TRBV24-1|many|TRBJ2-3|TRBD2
CATSDPTKGLAGMTDTQYF
TGTGCCACCAGTGATCCAACCAAGGGACTAGCGGGAATGACAGATACGCAGTATTTT
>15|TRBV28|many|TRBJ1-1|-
CASSSGGDPNTEAFF
TGTGCCAGCAGTTCGGGTGGGGACCCGAACACTGAAGCTTTCTTT
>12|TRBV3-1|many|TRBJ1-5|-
CASSQDNQPQHF
TGTGCCAGCAGCCAGGACAATCAGCCCCAGCATTTT
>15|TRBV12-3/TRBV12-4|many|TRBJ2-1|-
CASSNRGREHNEQFF
TGTGCCAGCAGTAATCGGGGGCGGGAACACAATGAGCAGTTCTTC
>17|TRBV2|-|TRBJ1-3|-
CASKVSGRPGSGNTIYF
TGTGCCAGCAAGGTGTCTGGACGGCCAGGCTCTGGAAACACCATATATTTT
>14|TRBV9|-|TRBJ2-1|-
CASSVVLDDNEQFF
TGTGCCAGCAGCGTAGTACTAGATGACAATGAGCAGTTCTTC
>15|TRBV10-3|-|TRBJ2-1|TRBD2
CAISEASGAGNEQFF
TGTGCCATCAGTGAGGCTAGCGGGGCTGGGAATGAGCAGTTCTTC
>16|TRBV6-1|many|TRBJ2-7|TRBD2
CASSYRGTSGSNEQYF
TGTGCCAGCAGTTACCGAGGGACTAGCGGGAGCAACGAGCAGTACTTC
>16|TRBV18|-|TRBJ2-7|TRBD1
CASSPQGQGSSYEQYF
TGTGCCAGCTCACCACAGGGACAGGGGTCCTCCTACGAGCAGTACTTC
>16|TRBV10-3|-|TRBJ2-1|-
CAISDPGSGTPSEQFF
TGTGCCATCAGTGACCCGGGTTCCGGGACACCCAGTGAGCAGTTCTTC
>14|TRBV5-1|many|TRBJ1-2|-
CASSLAPPNYGYTF
TGCGCCAGCAGCTTGGCACCTCCTAACTATGGCTACACCTTC
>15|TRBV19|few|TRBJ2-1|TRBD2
CASSVGTSGINEQFF
TGTGCCAGTAGTGTGGGGACTAGCGGGATTAATGAGCAGTTCTTC
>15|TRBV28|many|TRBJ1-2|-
CASSRSGDWNYGYTF
TGTGCCAGCAGTCGTTCAGGGGATTGGAACTATGGCTACACCTTC
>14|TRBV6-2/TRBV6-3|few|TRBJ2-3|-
CASREDYAGYTQYF
TGTGCCAGCAGAGAGGACTACGCGGGCTATACGCAGTATTTT
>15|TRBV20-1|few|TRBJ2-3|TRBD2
CSAREGSGNTDTQYF
TGCAGTGCTAGAGAAGGTAGCGGGAACACAGATACGCAGTATTTT
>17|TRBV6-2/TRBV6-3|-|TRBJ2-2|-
CASSVLQAWENTGELFF
TGTGCCAGCAGTGTTCTACAGGCGTGGGAGAACACCGGGGAGCTGTTTTTT
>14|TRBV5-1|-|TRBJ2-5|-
CASSLGHIQETQYF
TGCGCCAGCAGCTTGGGGCATATACAAGAGACCCAGTACTTC
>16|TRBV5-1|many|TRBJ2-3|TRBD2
CASSWTTSGRADTQYF
TGCGCCAGCAGCTGGACCACTAGCGGGAGGGCAGATACGCAGTATTTT
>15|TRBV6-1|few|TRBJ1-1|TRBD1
CASRPFTGQSTEAFF
TGTGCCAGCAGACCCTTCACGGGACAGAGTACTGAAGCTTTCTTT
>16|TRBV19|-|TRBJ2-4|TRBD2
CASSKGLAVPKNIQYF
TGTGCCAGTAGTAAGGGACTAGCGGTTCCCAAAAACATTCAGTACTTC
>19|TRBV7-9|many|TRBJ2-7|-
CASSLPDRRFGRKSYEQYF
TGTGCCAGCAGCTTACCGGACCGACGCTTTGGCAGGAAGTCCTACGAGCAGTACTTC
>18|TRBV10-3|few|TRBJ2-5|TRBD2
CAISETDTGLAGGETQYF
TGTGCCATCAGTGAGACCGACACAGGACTAGCGGGAGGGGAGACCCAGTACTTC
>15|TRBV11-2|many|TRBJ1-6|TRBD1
CASSLVGTGGSPLHF
TGTGCCAGCAGCTTAGTTGGGACAGGGGGTTCACCCCTCCACTTT
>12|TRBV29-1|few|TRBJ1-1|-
CSVFRLNTEAFF
TGCAGCGTTTTCAGATTGAACACTGAAGCTTTCTTT
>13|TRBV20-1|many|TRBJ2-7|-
CSARAGVRGEQYF
TGCAGTGCTAGGGCCGGGGTCCGAGGGGAGCAGTACTTC
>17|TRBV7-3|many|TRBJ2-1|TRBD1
CASSLMRGQGGDNEQFF
TGTGCCAGCAGCCTAATGAGGGGACAGGGTGGCGACAATGAGCAGTTCTTC
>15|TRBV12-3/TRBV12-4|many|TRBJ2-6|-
CASSPRGSGANVLTF
TGTGCCAGCAGCCCTAGGGGGTCTGGGGCCAACGTCCTGACTTTC
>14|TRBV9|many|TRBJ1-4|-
CASSTRATNEKLFF
TGTGCCAGCAGCACCCGGGCAACTAATGAAAAACTGTTTTTT
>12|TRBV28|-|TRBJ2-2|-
CATQTNTGELFF
TGTGCCACCCAGACAAACACCGGGGAGCTGTTTTTT
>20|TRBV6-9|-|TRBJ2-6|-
CASSCDAEPQQGDGANVLTF
TGTGCCAGCAGTTGCGACGCGGAGCCCCAACAGGGTGACGGGGCCAACGTCCTGACTTTC
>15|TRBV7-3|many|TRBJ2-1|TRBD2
CASSFGGRAGNEQFF
TGTGCCAGCAGCTTCGGCGGGAGGGCCGGTAATGAGCAGTTCTTC
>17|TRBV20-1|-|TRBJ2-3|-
CSARSPGRGTSTDTQYF
TGCAGTGCTAGATCCCCTGGGCGGGGAACTAGCACAGATACGCAGTATTTT
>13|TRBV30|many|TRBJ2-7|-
CAWSVAGVDEQYF
TGTGCCTGGAGTGTAGCAGGGGTCGACGAGCAGTACTTC
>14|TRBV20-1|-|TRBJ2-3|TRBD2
CSAREVYDTDTQYF
TGCAGTGCCCGGGAGGTTTACGACACAGATACGCAGTATTTT
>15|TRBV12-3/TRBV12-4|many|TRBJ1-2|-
CASSSRSGPNYGYTF
TGTGCCAGCAGTTCAAGATCAGGGCCCAACTATGGCTACACCTTC
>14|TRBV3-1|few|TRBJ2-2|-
CASSDLLAPGGLFF
TGTGCCAGCAGCGACCTTCTAGCACCCGGGGGGCTGTTTTTT
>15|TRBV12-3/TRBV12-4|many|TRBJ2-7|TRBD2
CASSLRAGGPYEQYF
TGTGCCAGCAGTTTAAGGGCGGGAGGGCCCTACGAGCAGTACTTC
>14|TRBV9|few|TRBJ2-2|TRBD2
CASRRVAGAGELFF
TGTGCCAGCAGACGGGTAGCGGGAGCCGGGGAGCTGTTTTTT
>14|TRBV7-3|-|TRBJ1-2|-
CASSLTGGNYGHTF
TGTGCCAGCAGCTTAACTGGCGGAAACTATGGCCACACCTTC
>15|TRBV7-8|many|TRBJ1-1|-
CASSLRESGYTEAFF
TGTGCCAGCAGCTTAAGGGAGTCAGGGTACACTGAAGCTTTCTTT
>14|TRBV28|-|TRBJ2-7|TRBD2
CASSLTSGYNEQYF
TGTGCCAGCAGTCTTACTAGCGGGTACAACGAGCAGTACTTC
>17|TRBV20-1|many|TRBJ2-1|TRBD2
CSARDRWRGSSYNEQFF
TGCAGTGCTAGAGATCGGTGGCGGGGGAGCTCCTACAATGAGCAGTTCTTC
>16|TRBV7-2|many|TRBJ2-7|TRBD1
CASNRPGTGGSYEQYF
TGTGCCAGCAACCGCCCCGGGACAGGGGGCTCCTACGAGCAGTACTTC
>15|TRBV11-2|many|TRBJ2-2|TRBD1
CASRPPGQGTGELFF
TGTGCCAGCAGGCCACCGGGACAGGGGACCGGGGAGCTGTTTTTT
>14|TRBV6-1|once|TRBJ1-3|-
CASRGGSVGNTIYF
TGTGCCAGCAGAGGGGGATCGGTCGGAAACACCATATATTTT
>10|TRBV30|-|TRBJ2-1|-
CAGKRHEQFF
TGTGCCGGAAAAAGACATGAGCAGTTCTTC
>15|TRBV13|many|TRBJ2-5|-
CASSDAGNPEETQYF
TGTGCCAGCAGCGATGCCGGGAATCCTGAAGAGACCCAGTACTTC
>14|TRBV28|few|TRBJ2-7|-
CASGLVRDSYEQYF
TGTGCCAGCGGGTTAGTGAGGGACTCCTACGAGCAGTACTTC
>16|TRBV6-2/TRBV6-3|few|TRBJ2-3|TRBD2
CASTAGLAPFGDTQYF
TGTGCCAGCACTGCGGGACTAGCCCCTTTCGGAGATACGCAGTATTTT
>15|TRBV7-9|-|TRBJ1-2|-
CASSLAWAGNHGYTF
TGTGCCAGCAGCTTAGCGTGGGCAGGAAACCATGGCTACACCTTC